The rows below give T cell receptor beta chains drawn from one sample of a study of blood T cell repertoires in COVID-19. The table came from immunoSEQ multiplex PCR; TCRdb's copy has only in-frame clones and leaves some out. Of about 360,000 clones listed, 85% to 90% are singletons. Sequenced input: peripheral blood. All receptors come from a human donor in a cohort sampled during active COVID-19. Both conserved end residues are part of each CDR3. The order of the fields is CDR3 length, V gene, D gene, clone size, J gene, CDR3 protein, CDR3 DNA. D genes are given only for firm matches. Expanded clones get a size class; other rows say once, few or many, or leave the size out.

>15|TRBV6-5|TRBD1|.|TRBJ1-2
CASSRQGARTYGYTF
TGTGCCAGCAGTCGACAGGGGGCGCGGACGTATGGCTACACCTTC
>14|TRBV3-1/TRBV3-2|TRBD2|.|TRBJ2-3
CASSLAGETDTQYF
TGTGCCAGCAGCCTAGCGGGAGAAACAGATACGCAGTATTTT
>16|TRBV7-2|TRBD1|.|TRBJ1-3
CASSLGGTAAGNTIYF
TGTGCCAGCAGCTTAGGAGGGACAGCAGCTGGAAACACCATATATTTT
>14|TRBV7-3|.|.|TRBJ2-7
CASSLSEESYEQYF
TGTGCCAGCAGCTTAAGTGAGGAGTCCTACGAGCAGTACTTC
>17|TRBV4-1|.|few|TRBJ2-5
CASSQEKGGRSGETQYF
TGCGCCAGCAGCCAAGAAAAAGGAGGGAGGTCCGGGGAGACCCAGTACTTC
>17|TRBV2|TRBD2|once|TRBJ2-7
CASSALLRLAGSWEQYF
TGTGCCAGCAGTGCCCTCCTCAGACTAGCCGGGAGTTGGGAGCAGTACTTC
>16|TRBV18|TRBD1|.|TRBJ2-7
CASSPESGQASYEQYF
TGTGCCAGCTCACCAGAGTCCGGACAGGCCTCCTACGAGCAGTACTTC
>13|TRBV5-1|TRBD1|.|TRBJ1-1
CASSIPGQGEAFF
TGCGCCAGCAGCATCCCGGGACAGGGGGAAGCTTTCTTT
>15|TRBV5-1|.|.|TRBJ2-7
CASSISGLSSYEQYF
TGCGCCAGCAGCATTAGCGGCCTAAGCTCCTACGAGCAGTACTTC
>15|TRBV11-3|.|once|TRBJ2-3
CASSLGTGEGDTQYF
TGTGCCAGCAGCTTAGGGACGGGAGAAGGAGATACGCAGTATTTT
>14|TRBV7-2|.|.|TRBJ1-5
CASSLRSLGQPQHF
TGTGCCAGCAGCCTCCGGTCCCTGGGCCAGCCCCAGCATTTT
>16|TRBV7-8|.|.|TRBJ1-1
CASSPWTAKMNTEAFF
TGTGCCAGCAGCCCCTGGACAGCGAAGATGAACACTGAAGCTTTCTTT
>16|TRBV7-8|.|.|TRBJ2-2
CASSPGLNLNTGELFF
TGTGCCAGCAGCCCGGGACTCAACTTGAACACCGGGGAGCTGTTTTTT
>14|TRBV7-2|TRBD2|.|TRBJ2-2
CASREAGEYGELFF
TGTGCCAGCAGGGAAGCGGGAGAATACGGGGAGCTGTTTTTT
>15|TRBV5-1|TRBD2|.|TRBJ2-1
CASSLALTSGREQFF
TGCGCCAGCAGCTTGGCCCTGACTAGCGGGAGGGAGCAGTTCTTC
>14|TRBV18|.|.|TRBJ2-7
CASSPRDSSYEQYF
TGTGCCAGCTCACCTAGGGACTCCTCCTACGAGCAGTACTTC
>17|TRBV6-1|TRBD2|.|TRBJ2-3
CASSEMLAGMSADTQYF
TGTGCCAGCAGTGAAATGTTAGCGGGGATGTCAGCAGATACGCAGTATTTT
>16|TRBV5-1|TRBD2|.|TRBJ2-2
CASSPLAGGNTGELFF
TGCGCCAGCAGCCCTCTAGCGGGAGGCAACACCGGGGAGCTGTTTTTT
>14|TRBV28|.|.|TRBJ1-4
CASSLDGPGEKLFF
TGTGCCAGCAGTTTAGACGGACCGGGGGAAAAACTGTTTTTT
>15|TRBV6-6|TRBD1|.|TRBJ2-7
CASSRPRDRGYEQYF
TGTGCCAGCAGTCGGCCCCGGGACAGGGGCTACGAGCAGTACTTC
>14|TRBV5-1|TRBD2|.|TRBJ2-5
CASRDPGGSETQYF
TGCGCCAGCAGGGACCCGGGGGGATCAGAGACCCAGTACTTC
>15|TRBV20-1|.|.|TRBJ2-5
CSASPPGLLQETQYF
TGCAGTGCCAGTCCCCCAGGACTCCTTCAAGAGACCCAGTACTTC
>17|TRBV2|.|.|TRBJ1-1
CASSPGAGIGMNTEAFF
TGTGCCAGCAGTCCAGGGGCGGGTATAGGGATGAACACTGAAGCTTTCTTT
>16|TRBV23-1|TRBD1|once|TRBJ1-6
CASSQSGRGLYSPLHF
TGCGCCAGCAGTCAATCGGGCAGGGGGCTATATTCACCCCTCCACTTT